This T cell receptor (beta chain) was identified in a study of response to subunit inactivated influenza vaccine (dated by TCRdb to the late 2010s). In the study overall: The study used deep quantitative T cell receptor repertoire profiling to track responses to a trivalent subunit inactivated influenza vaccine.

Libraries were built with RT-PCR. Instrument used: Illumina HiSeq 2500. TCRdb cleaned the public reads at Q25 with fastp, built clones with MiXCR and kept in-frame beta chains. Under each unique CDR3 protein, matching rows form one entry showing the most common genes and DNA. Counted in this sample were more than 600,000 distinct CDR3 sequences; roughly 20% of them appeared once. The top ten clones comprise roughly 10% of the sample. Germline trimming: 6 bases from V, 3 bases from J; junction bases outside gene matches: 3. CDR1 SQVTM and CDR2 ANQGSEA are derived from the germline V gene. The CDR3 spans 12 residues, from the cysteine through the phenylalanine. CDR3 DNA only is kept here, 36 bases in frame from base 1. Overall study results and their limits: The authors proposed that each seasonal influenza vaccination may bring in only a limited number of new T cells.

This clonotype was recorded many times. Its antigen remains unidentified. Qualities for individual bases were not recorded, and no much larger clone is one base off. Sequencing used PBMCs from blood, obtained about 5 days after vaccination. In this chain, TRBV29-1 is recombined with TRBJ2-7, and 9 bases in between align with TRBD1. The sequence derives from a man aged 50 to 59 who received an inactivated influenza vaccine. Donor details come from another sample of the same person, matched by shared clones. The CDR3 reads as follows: CSVLGQGYEQYF. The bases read TGCAGCGTCCTGGGACAGGGCTACGAGCAGTACTTC.